This TCR beta chain derives from a study of human thymus T cells. In germline, CDR1 is LNHDA, CDR2 SQIVND (reference sequence). J was trimmed by 4 bases and V by 3 bases; bases with no gene match: 5. The CDR3 consists of 15 residues. Profiled with immunoSEQ multiplex PCR; TCRdb holds only in-frame clones, not every one. The top ten clones hold 6% of a sample with under 70,000 clones, over 85% of them seen once. Study results and caveats: Thymic and blood repertoires seemed to show skewed V and J gene use.

Comments on this clone: Its cognate antigen is unknown.

Material for sequencing was blood. This TCR was sampled from a boy under two years old with a congenital heart defect but otherwise immunologically healthy. The chain recombines TRBV19 with TRBJ2-5; 10 nucleotides match TRBD1. CDR3 sequence reads: CASSMVGTGVETQYF. CDR3 nucleotide sequence: TGTGCCAGTAGTATGGTCGGGACAGGGGTAGAGACCCAGTACTTC.